This T cell receptor (beta chain) appears in the sequencing data of a study of cytomegalovirus exposure and HLA in healthy donors. Points from the study as a whole: The tendency of first-cohort TCR clusters to co-occur in the 120 validation repertoires was identified by a subsequent analysis. The study labeled under 200 TCR beta chains cytomegalovirus-associated.

Losses at the gene ends were 4 bases for V and 5 bases for J; bases not matched to a gene: 10. The germline V gene has CDR1 SGHDT and CDR2 YYEEEE. The CDR3 runs 15 residues. Produced via immunoSEQ multiplex PCR; TCRdb's table is partial and in-frame only. The sample lists more than 95,000 clones, more than 85% occurring once. This clone has a handful of counts. Antigen specificity is unknown. The sample taken for sequencing was PBMCs. The genes are TRBV5-6 and TRBJ1-1, with 8 bases aligning to TRBD1. This TCR derives from a man between 18 and 35 years old in good health and CMV-seropositive. CDR3 region: CASSRKQGARTEAFF. CDR3 nucleotides: TGTGCCAGCAGCCGTAAGCAGGGGGCGCGGACTGAAGCTTTCTTT.